Listed here are 30 T cell receptor beta chains from one sample, sequenced in a study of cytomegalovirus exposure and HLA in healthy donors. The primer mix had 60 Vbeta and 13 Jbeta primers. TCRdb keeps only in-frame clones here, not all; method: immunoSEQ multiplex PCR. The sample holds around 140,000 clones, 75% to 80% seen once. Sequences were obtained from PBMCs. These receptors were obtained from a woman between 18 and 29 years old in good health and CMV-seropositive.

In its sample, this clone was seen a few times. The gene calls are TRBV6-5 and TRBJ1-6; 7 bases agree with TRBD1. Losses at the gene ends were 0 bases for V and 11 bases for J; bases not matched to a gene: 7. This CDR3 comprises 15 residues. The germline V gene has CDR1 MNHEY and CDR2 SVGAGI. DNA for the CDR3: TGTGCCAGCAGTTACTCGTACAGGGGAGAGGCACCCCTCCACTTT. This gives the protein CASSYSYRGEAPLHF.

This rearrangement joins TRBV18 to TRBJ2-1; weak D call: TRBD2 (7 bases). With 2 bases removed from V and 8 bases from J, the gap between germline ends came to 16 bases. CDR3 length: 15 residues. The germline V gene has CDR1 KGHSH and CDR2 LQKENI. The DNA of the CDR3 is TGTGCCAGCTCACCAGGCGGGGGCCGTACATATGAGCAGTTCTTC. Translated: CASSPGGGRTYEQFF.

The V call is TRBV19, the J call TRBJ2-7; 11 nucleotides line up with TRBD1. Germline lookup yields CDR1 LNHDA and CDR2 SQIVND (reference sequence). This CDR3 has 16 residues. V gave up 4 bases and J gave up 3 bases; unmatched junction bases: 8. The CDR3 loop reads CASSKEGQGDFYEQYF. The CDR3 DNA sequence: TGTGCCAGTAGTAAAGAGGGACAGGGGGATTTCTACGAGCAGTACTTC.

This clone was seen a handful of times. This chain uses TRBV2 with TRBJ1-6; 7 bases are shared with TRBD1. This CDR3 is built from 15 residues. V lost 3 bases, J lost 9 bases, and 8 bases stayed unmatched. In germline, CDR1 is SNHLY, CDR2 FYNNEI. CDR3 region: CASSERTGFGSPLHF. The CDR3 DNA follows: TGTGCCAGCAGTGAGAGGACAGGCTTTGGTTCACCCCTCCACTTT.

The V and J genes are TRBV19 and TRBJ2-7; 11 bases are shared with TRBD1. The CDR3 is 15 residues long. Germline loops: CDR1 LNHDA, CDR2 SQIVND (reference sequence). V was pared by 1 base and J by 6 bases, with 5 bases of the junction left unmatched. CDR3 bases: TGTGCCAGTAGTATAGTCGGGACAGGGGGGCTCGAGCAGTACTTC. Protein: CASSIVGTGGLEQYF.

V usage is TRBV18 and J usage is TRBJ1-6; possibly TRBD1 for D (5 bases). With 1 base removed from V and 5 bases from J, the gap between germline ends came to 12 bases. Looked up from germline, CDR1 is KGHSH and CDR2 is LQKENI. This CDR3 is 16 amino acids long. The CDR3 DNA follows: TGTGCCAGCTCACCACGGCAAGGGGCGGATAATTCACCCCTCCACTTT. It codes for CASSPRQGADNSPLHF.

The V call is TRBV7-2, the J call TRBJ2-4; possible D gene TRBD2, 7 bases. Trimming removed 3 bases from V and 9 bases from J, with 21 bases in between. This CDR3 is built from 16 residues. Germline lookup yields CDR1 SGHTA and CDR2 FQGNSA. CDR3 in amino acids: CASSLDTAGAETIQYF. The CDR3 DNA is TGTGCCAGCAGCTTGGACACCGCGGGGGCTGAAACCATTCAGTACTTC.

The chain combines TRBV4-1 with TRBJ2-7; D ambiguous. Germline V gene sequence: CDR1 MGHRA, CDR2 YSYEKL. Trimming removed 2 bases from V and 2 bases from J, with 13 bases in between. The CDR3 length is 15 residues. The CDR3 nucleotides are TGCGCCAGCAGCCAAACTCCGCAGGCCACCTACGAGCAGTACTTC. This translates into CASSQTPQATYEQYF.

The chain employs TRBV5-1 and TRBJ1-2; D not certain. This CDR3 has 15 amino acids. The germline gives CDR1 SGHRS, CDR2 YFSETQ. Trimming cost V 0 bases and J 0 bases, with 9 bases left between them. CDR3: CASSLAVVTNYGYTF. The CDR3 DNA is TGCGCCAGCAGCTTGGCCGTAGTTACTAACTATGGCTACACCTTC. The variable domain in full, completed from reference TRBV5-1 and TRBJ1-2, reads KAGVTQTPRYLIKTRGQQVTLSCSPISGHRSVSWYQQTPGQGLQFLFEYFSETQRNKGNFPGRFSGRQFSNSRSEMNVSTLELGDSALYLCASSLAVVTNYGYTFGSGTRLTVV.

The CDR3 region is CASSIANSYEQYF. The CDR3 nucleotides read TGTGCCAGTAGTATAGCTAACAGCTACGAGCAGTACTTC. V gene TRBV19 combines with J gene TRBJ2-7; D unresolved. Germline V gene lookup returns CDR1 LNHDA and CDR2 SQIVND (reference sequence). V was cut by 1 base and J by 3 bases, with 7 bases left in between. The CDR3 contains 13 residues.

The chain is built from TRBV7-9 and TRBJ2-5; a possible D gene is TRBD2 (5 bases). This CDR3 has 14 residues. Germline V gene lookup returns CDR1 SEHNR and CDR2 FQNEAQ (reference sequence). V gave up 4 bases and J gave up 0 bases, with 9 bases separating them. DNA of the CDR3: TGTGCCAGCAGCTCCAGGAGGTACCAAGAGACCCAGTACTTC. Its translation is CASSSRRYQETQYF.

The gene calls are TRBV11-2 and TRBJ2-7; 10 bases are shared with TRBD1. V was clipped by 5 bases and J by 3 bases; unmatched bases: 7. The germline gives CDR1 SGHAT, CDR2 FQNNGV. The CDR3 spans 15 residues. CDR3 coding DNA: TGTGCCAGCAGCCCTTCTGGGACAGGGGTCTACGAGCAGTACTTC. Its protein product is CASSPSGTGVYEQYF.

The chain couples TRBV28 to TRBJ1-5, with 10 bases fitting TRBD1. J was trimmed by 6 bases and V by 10 bases; bases with no gene match: 12. Germline V gene lookup returns CDR1 MDHEN and CDR2 SYDVKM. The CDR3 covers 15 residues. CDR3 coding DNA: TGTGCCATTCGACCCGGGACAGGGGTATTTCAGCCCCAGCATTTT. Translating gives CAIRPGTGVFQPQHF.

CDR3: CASSSNPGAQQFF. For the CDR3, the DNA is TGTGCCAGCAGCTCGAACCCAGGGGCACAGCAGTTCTTC. The chain has TRBV28 and TRBJ2-1; TRBD1 is a possible D gene (6 bases). Germline V gene data show CDR1 as MDHEN and CDR2 as SYDVKM. V lost 6 bases to trimming and J lost 11 bases, with 17 bases between them. The CDR3 totals 13 residues.

The rearrangement joins TRBV2 to TRBJ1-1; D is unclear. Trimming cost V 6 bases and J 0 bases, with 11 bases left between them. Germline V gene data show CDR1 as SNHLY and CDR2 as FYNNEI. The CDR3 is made up of 14 amino acids. CDR3 coding DNA: TGTGCCAGCAGCACCCAGAAGATGAACACTGAAGCTTTCTTT. It translates to CASSTQKMNTEAFF.

CDR3 in amino acids: CASTRLAGGTDTQYF. The DNA for the CDR3 is TGTGCCAGCACCAGACTAGCGGGGGGCACAGATACGCAGTATTTT. The chain recombines TRBV2 with TRBJ2-3, with 12 bases fitting TRBD2. Germline V lookup: CDR1 SNHLY, CDR2 FYNNEI. V lost 7 bases, J lost 1 base, and 3 bases stayed unmatched. The CDR3 has 15 amino acids. The variable domain in full, with the rest retrieved from reference TRBV2 and TRBJ2-3, is EPEVTQTPSHQVTQMGQEVILRCVPISNHLYFYWYRQILGQKVEFLVSFYNNEISEKSEIFDDQFSVERPDGSNFTLKIRSTKLEDSAMYFCASTRLAGGTDTQYFGPGTRLTVL.

V and J are TRBV5-6 and TRBJ1-4; 8 nucleotides align to TRBD1. Germline V lookup: CDR1 SGHDT, CDR2 YYEEEE. With V trimmed by 4 bases and J by 8 bases, 7 bases remained unmatched. The CDR3 is made up of 14 amino acids. The CDR3 sequence: CASSRRQGREKLFF. DNA of the CDR3: TGTGCCAGCAGCCGCAGACAGGGGCGAGAAAAACTGTTTTTT. The entire variable domain, with the rest obtained from reference TRBV5-6 and TRBJ1-4, is as follows: DAGVTQSPTHLIKTRGQQVTLRCSPKSGHDTVSWYQQALGQGPQFIFQYYEEEERQRGNFPDRFSGHQFPNYSSELNVNALLLGDSALYLCASSRRQGREKLFFGSGTQLSVL.

The chain links TRBV7-6 to TRBJ2-2; D is perhaps TRBD2 (6 bases). The germline CDR1 and CDR2 sequences are SGHVS and FNYEAQ. The CDR3 sequence is 15 residues long. V shed 4 bases and J shed 3 bases, with 12 bases lying between them. CDR3 protein: CASSSGGIHTGELFF. The CDR3 nucleotides are TGTGCCAGCAGCTCCGGGGGTATCCACACCGGGGAGCTGTTTTTT.

This rearrangement joins TRBV6-5 to TRBJ1-4, with 10 bases fitting TRBD1. Germline V lookup: CDR1 MNHEY, CDR2 SVGAGI. Unmatched junction bases numbered 5, after V lost 2 bases and J lost 8 bases. The length of the CDR3 is 15 residues. CDR3 loop: CASSYVGTGDEKLFF. In DNA, the CDR3 is TGTGCCAGCAGTTACGTCGGGACAGGGGACGAAAAACTGTTTTTT.

The J gene is TRBJ1-5, the V gene TRBV27; the match to TRBD1 covers 7 bases. V lost 5 bases and J lost 3; bases outside the gene matches: 4. CDR1 is MNHEY and CDR2 is SMNVEV in the germline V gene (reference sequence). The CDR3 consists of 14 residues. DNA for the CDR3: TGTGCCAGCAGTCAAGGGACAGCCAATCAGCCCCAGCATTTT. It encodes CASSQGTANQPQHF.

The rearrangement links TRBV7-9 to TRBJ1-6; 7 bases map to TRBD1. Germline-derived CDR1 and CDR2 are SEHNR and FQNEAQ (reference sequence). The CDR3 consists of 15 residues. Trimming cost V 0 bases and J 8 bases; bases outside gene matches: 4. In DNA form, the CDR3 reads TGTGCCAGCAGCTTAGCGGCAGGGGGTTATTCACCCCTCCACTTT. Protein sequence: CASSLAAGGYSPLHF.

The chain employs TRBV10-2 and TRBJ1-1; 10 bases agree with TRBD1. The germline gives CDR1 WSHSY, CDR2 SAAADI. The CDR3 covers 14 residues. After removal of 6 bases from V and 8 bases from J, the junction contained 9 bases not matched to a gene. The CDR3 loop reads CASRGTGDFLEAFF. In DNA, the CDR3 is TGCGCCAGCAGGGGGACAGGGGACTTCCTAGAAGCTTTCTTT.

This chain connects TRBV4-3 to TRBJ1-6, with 8 bases that match TRBD1. J gave up 5 bases and V 8 bases, and 8 bases lay outside the gene matches. CDR1 and CDR2 from the germline V gene are LGHNA and YSLEER. This CDR3 is built from 15 residues. CDR3 region: CASGSGQGNNSPLHF. The CDR3 nucleotides read TGCGCCAGCGGATCAGGACAGGGCAATAATTCACCCCTCCACTTT.

The V call is TRBV5-4, the J call TRBJ1-1, with 7 bases identical to TRBD1. J lost 4 bases, V lost 5 bases, and 8 bases had no gene match. The CDR3 has 14 amino acids. Germline assignment: CDR1 SGHNT and CDR2 YYREEE (reference sequence). CDR3 residues: CASSLRTGVTEAFF. In DNA form, the CDR3 reads TGTGCCAGCAGTCTTCGGACAGGCGTCACTGAAGCTTTCTTT.

This clone has only one observation. This sequence joins TRBV18 and TRBJ2-3, with 7 bases matching TRBD1. Unmatched junction bases numbered 8, after V lost 6 bases and J lost 2 bases. This CDR3 contains 15 residues. Germline CDR1 is KGHSH and CDR2 is LQKENI. The CDR3 nucleotides read TGTGCCAGCTCGCCTGACAGGGAGAACACAGATACGCAGTATTTT. Amino acid sequence: CASSPDRENTDTQYF.

The chain employs TRBV11-2 and TRBJ2-3; the match to TRBD1 covers 11 bases. V shed 4 bases and J 6 bases; nucleotides not matched to a gene: 9. The CDR3 length is 16 residues. Germline V gene sequence: CDR1 SGHAT, CDR2 FQNNGV. The CDR3 is CASSSTRTGGSDTQYF. CDR3 bases: TGTGCCAGCAGCTCCACCAGGACAGGGGGCAGCGATACGCAGTATTTT.

The V gene is TRBV6-6, the J gene TRBJ1-4; 9 nucleotides match TRBD1. The CDR3 totals 16 residues. With V trimmed by 5 bases and J by 5 bases, 9 bases remained unmatched. The V gene's germline CDR1 is MNHNY and CDR2 SVGAGI (reference sequence). The CDR3 DNA sequence: TGTGCCAGCAGTCAACAAGGAACAGGGGGCAATGAAAAACTGTTTTTT. This gives the protein CASSQQGTGGNEKLFF.

J is TRBJ2-2 and V is TRBV2; D call uncertain. CDR1 SNHLY and CDR2 FYNNEI come from the germline V gene. V lost 2 bases and J lost 1, with 11 bases in between. The CDR3 sequence is 16 residues long. CDR3 region: CASSEPLRWNTGELFF. For the CDR3, the DNA is TGTGCCAGCAGTGAACCGCTGAGATGGAACACCGGGGAGCTGTTTTTT.

This chain connects TRBV7-6 to TRBJ2-1; 10 bases fit TRBD2. Losses at the gene ends were 5 bases for V and 6 bases for J; bases not matched to a gene: 13. Germline CDR1 and CDR2: SGHVS and FNYEAQ. The CDR3 runs to 17 residues. The CDR3 coding sequence is TGTGCCAGCAGCCAAGGACTGGCTAGCGGGGGCCTCAATGAGCAGTTCTTC. It translates to CASSQGLASGGLNEQFF.

This clone appeared a few times. The V call is TRBV6-6, the J call TRBJ1-1; D gene uncertain. The V gene's germline CDR1 is MNHNY and CDR2 SVGAGI (reference sequence). The CDR3 is 14 residues long. CDR3 sequence: CASRSINQNTEAFF. The CDR3, as DNA: TGTGCATCGCGGAGTATAAACCAGAACACTGAAGCTTTCTTT.